The 17 T cell receptor beta chains below were found in one sample sequenced in a study of blood T cell repertoires in COVID-19. Sequencing was performed with immunoSEQ multiplex PCR; in TCRdb, only in-frame clones are kept and a portion is missing. Counted here are 100,000 to 150,000 clones, roughly 89% occurring once; the ten biggest clones make up around 4.5%. Specimen: peripheral blood. The receptor source for this set is a man aged 55 to 70 with COVID-19, enrolled during active disease.

The gene calls are TRBV5-4 and TRBJ2-3; 9 bases line up with TRBD2. J lost 1 base, V lost 0 bases, and 9 bases had no gene match. Germline V gene data show CDR1 as SGHNT and CDR2 as YYREEE (reference sequence). The CDR3 consists of 18 residues. CDR3 loop: CASSLGLAGWRGTDTQYF. The DNA for the CDR3 is TGTGCCAGCAGCTTGGGGCTAGCGGGGTGGAGGGGCACAGATACGCAGTATTTT.

This chain uses TRBV6-6 with TRBJ1-1; the match to TRBD1 covers 8 bases. Germline lookup yields CDR1 MNHNY and CDR2 SVGAGI (reference sequence). The V and J ends lost 2 bases and 4 bases, in that order; junction bases with no gene match: 3. The CDR3 loop spans 14 amino acids. The CDR3 nucleotides read TGTGCCAGCAGTTACGACAGGGGAGGCACTGAAGCTTTCTTT. This codes for CASSYDRGGTEAFF.

The chain employs TRBV13 and TRBJ2-3; the match to TRBD1 covers 7 bases. The CDR3 totals 14 residues. V shed 5 bases, J shed 1 base, and the junction held 3 bases outside the gene matches. Per the germline V gene, CDR1 is PRHDT and CDR2 is FYEKMQ (reference sequence). CDR3 amino acids: CASSRDSRTDTQYF. CDR3 nucleotides: TGTGCCAGCAGCCGGGACAGCCGCACAGATACGCAGTATTTT.

The gene calls are TRBV27 and TRBJ1-2; perhaps TRBD1 as D (6 bases). The germline V gene has CDR1 MNHEY and CDR2 SMNVEV (reference sequence). V lost 5 bases to trimming and J lost 7 bases, with 14 bases between them. The CDR3 loop spans 13 amino acids. The CDR3 region is CASSNPQGFGYTF. CDR3 DNA: TGTGCCAGCAGTAACCCTCAGGGGTTTGGCTACACCTTC.

DNA for the CDR3: TGTGCCAGCAGCGACACAGGATTTAATGAAAAACTGTTTTTT. It specifies CASSDTGFNEKLFF. The chain joins TRBV7-8 to TRBJ1-4; D perhaps matches TRBD1 (5 bases). From germline, CDR1 is SGHVS and CDR2 FQNEAQ. The CDR3 runs 14 residues. V gave up 5 bases and J gave up 4 bases, with 11 bases separating them.

The chain joins TRBV20-1 to TRBJ2-7; tentative D call: TRBD1 (5 bases). The V end lost 4 bases, the J end lost 3 bases, and 7 bases lay between the germline ends. CDR3 size: 11 residues. Germline V gene sequence: CDR1 DFQATT, CDR2 SNEGSKA (reference sequence). DNA of the CDR3: TGCAGTGCTAAACAGGTCTACGAGCAGTACTTC. Its translation: CSAKQVYEQYF.

V usage is TRBV7-9 and J usage is TRBJ1-1; D possibly corresponds to TRBD1 (5 bases). V lost 8 bases to trimming and J lost 4 bases, with 11 bases between them. Looked up from germline, CDR1 is SEHNR and CDR2 is FQNEAQ (reference sequence). This CDR3 comprises 12 residues. CDR3 region: CASFRVFTEAFF. The CDR3 nucleotides are TGTGCCAGCTTCAGGGTTTTCACTGAAGCTTTCTTT. The variable domain in full, completed from reference TRBV7-9 and TRBJ1-1, reads DTGVSQNPRHKITKRGQNVTFRCDPISEHNRLYWYRQTLGQGPEFLTYFQNEAQLEKSRLLSDRFSAERPKGSFSTLEIQRTEQGDSAMYLCASFRVFTEAFFGQGTRLTVV.

The chain recombines TRBV4-2 with TRBJ1-1; D gene uncertain. V was clipped by 1 base and J by 5 bases, with 8 bases between them. Germline V lookup: CDR1 LGHNA, CDR2 YNFKEQ. This CDR3 spans 13 amino acids. CDR3 sequence (DNA): TGTGCCAGCAGCCAAGGGTGGGAGACTGAAGCTTTCTTT. Its protein product is CASSQGWETEAFF.

The chain combines TRBV5-1 with TRBJ2-1; D may be TRBD2 (6 bases). Germline lookup yields CDR1 SGHRS and CDR2 YFSETQ. Trimming left V 0 bases short and J 2 bases short, with 9 bases between. The CDR3 runs to 15 residues. The CDR3, as DNA: TGCGCCAGCAGCTTGGCTAGCGTCCCCTACAATGAGCAGTTCTTC. It encodes CASSLASVPYNEQFF.

This clone occurred a few times. V usage is TRBV2 and J usage is TRBJ1-4; D is undetermined. CDR1 and CDR2 (germline): SNHLY, FYNNEI. This CDR3 is built from 15 residues. V dropped 0 bases and J dropped 5 bases, with 10 bases sitting between them. This CDR3 reads CASSEAAPKNEKLFF. CDR3 nucleotides: TGTGCCAGCAGTGAAGCAGCTCCCAAGAATGAAAAACTGTTTTTT.

V is TRBV12-3 or TRBV12-4 and J is TRBJ1-3; TRBD1 might be the D (5 bases). Deletions cut 4 bases from V and 4 bases from J, with 8 bases between. CDR3 length: 13 amino acids. The CDR3 reads CASSSDRGNTIYF. For the CDR3, the DNA is TGTGCCAGCAGTTCCGACAGAGGAAACACCATATATTTT.

V and J are TRBV11-2 and TRBJ1-2; a possible D gene is TRBD1 (5 bases). V gave up 4 bases and J gave up 4 bases, with 10 bases separating them. There are 13 residues in the CDR3. Germline-derived CDR1 and CDR2 are SGHAT and FQNNGV. CDR3 nucleotide sequence: TGTGCCAGCAGCTCAGACAGTATCTATGGCTACACCTTC. It codes for CASSSDSIYGYTF.

V is TRBV19 and J is TRBJ1-1; the D gene is possibly TRBD1 (5 bases). The germline V gene encodes CDR1 LNHDA and CDR2 SQIVND (reference sequence). Trimming took off 3 bases at V and 4 bases at J, with 12 bases between the two ends. There are 14 residues in the CDR3. CDR3 in amino acids: CASSMKWGGTEAFF. The DNA for the CDR3 is TGTGCCAGTAGTATGAAGTGGGGGGGCACTGAAGCTTTCTTT.

The rearrangement joins TRBV10-3 to TRBJ1-2; 7 positions agree with TRBD1. Germline V gene sequence: CDR1 ENHRY, CDR2 SYGVKD. The CDR3 is made up of 13 amino acids. Trimming took 5 bases from V and 5 from J; bases not matched to a gene: 5. Here the CDR3 reads CAISKGQLYGYTF. CDR3 sequence (DNA): TGTGCCATCAGTAAGGGACAGCTATATGGCTACACCTTC.

The chain couples TRBV5-5 to TRBJ1-1, with 9 bases identical to TRBD1. Germline CDR1 SGHKS, CDR2 YYEKEE (reference sequence). CDR3 length equals 14 residues. J lost 6 bases, V lost 4 bases, and 7 bases had no gene match. The CDR3 loop is CASSPGTGLAEAFF. CDR3 in DNA: TGTGCCAGCAGCCCCGGGACAGGGTTAGCTGAAGCTTTCTTT.

The rearrangement links TRBV29-1 to TRBJ1-2; perhaps TRBD1 as D (6 bases). Looked up from germline, CDR1 is SQVTM and CDR2 is ANQGSEA. The CDR3 is made up of 15 amino acids. V was cut by 2 bases and J by 0 bases, with 13 bases left in between. The CDR3 is CSVEPTGLANYGYTF. The CDR3 nucleotides read TGCAGCGTTGAACCAACAGGGTTAGCTAACTATGGCTACACCTTC.

This clone was seen once. V is TRBV10-3 and J is TRBJ1-4; 11 bases agree with TRBD1. The germline V gene has CDR1 ENHRY and CDR2 SYGVKD. CDR3 size: 16 residues. After removal of 7 bases from V and 3 bases from J, the junction contained 7 bases not matched to a gene. CDR3 in DNA: TGTGCCATCAACTCCGGGACAGGGGGTCCTAATGAAAAACTGTTTTTT. This encodes CAINSGTGGPNEKLFF.